The present entry profiles one T cell receptor beta chain with its context. After thawing and overnight rest, PBMC were stained with GMM-loaded CD1B tetramer, viability dye and anti-CD3 for sorting. CD1B tetramers were loaded with Rhodococcus equi-derived C32 glucose monomycolate. Before cryopreservation, the sorted PBMC lost their CD14-expressing monocytes. This record comes from a study of T cells in tuberculosis. Turning to the study itself: CD1B tetramers identified T cells specific for mycobacterial lipid GMM.

TCR-alpha and TCR-beta chains were sequenced unpaired. This table comes from immunoSEQ multiplex PCR, and its TCRdb copy is limited to in-frame clones, with some not included. The sample contains 85,000 to 90,000 clones, approximately 91% of which appear only once. This CDR3 is 15 amino acids long. Germline CDR1 reads SGHVS; CDR2 reads FQNEAQ. Deletions cut 1 base from V and 3 bases from J, with 10 bases between. The chain is built from TRBV7-8 and TRBJ1-5, with D uncertain. The sequence came from an adult woman with latent tuberculosis. The sequencing sample was made of CD1b-GMM tetramer-negative cells sorted from PBMCs. CDR3 amino acids: CASSLGGQFNQPQHF. CDR3 nucleotides: TGTGCCAGCAGCTTAGGCGGTCAGTTCAATCAGCCCCAGCATTTT. Together with reference TRBV7-8 and TRBJ1-5, the CDR3 gives the full variable domain: GAGVSQSPRYKVAKRGQDVALRCDPISGHVSLFWYQQALGQGPEFLTYFQNEAQLDKSGLPSDRFFAERPEGSVSTLKIQRTQQEDSAVYLCASSLGGQFNQPQHFGDGTRLSIL.